This section outlines one TCR beta chain sequence together with its context. This clonotype has only a few counts. This clone's antigen is unknown. Base qualities were left out, and no much larger clone turns up one base away. These data are taken from a study of T-cell reconstitution after alpha-beta-depleted transplantation in children (dated by TCRdb to the mid-2010s). With respect to the entire study: Using TCR repertoire profiling, the study followed T-cell immune reconstitution in a quantitative way in children after TCRalphabeta/CD19-depleted allogeneic hematopoietic cell transplantation.

Study-level results and caveats: In some patients, the high TCRbeta diversity seen at day 60 was put down to recipient T cells and intrathymic progenitors that had survived conditioning. Apparently early alphabetaT-cell count recovery about two months after transplant reportedly relied on only several hundred rapidly expanded clones derived from non-depleted graft cells. Over the following months the frequencies of hyperexpanded clones went down, and after one year T-cell counts and TCRbeta diversity were mostly credited to newly produced T cells.

Library construction relied on PCR. Reads for this sample came from an Illumina HiSeq 2500. TCR library preparation used molecular barcoding, with unique molecular identifiers applied to normalize quantification of the TCRbeta repertoire. TCRdb passed the public sequencing reads through fastp at Q25 and MiXCR, retaining productive beta sequences. Each CDR3 protein appears once, grouped with its most common genes and DNA. The sample table lists some 840,000 distinct CDR3 sequences, approximately 15% of them with a count of one. The top ten constitute around 5% of the sample. The germline V gene specifies SGHRS as CDR1 and YFSETQ as CDR2. Compared with germline, V lacks 6 bases and J lacks 1 base; bases without a gene match: 5. The CDR3 starts with the cysteine, ends with the phenylalanine, and has 14 residues. The read is trimmed to its CDR3 DNA, 42 bases read in frame from base 1. Interpreted using the paper, the treatment or condition label stands for: allogeneic hematopoietic cell transplantation with graft depleted of TCRalphabeta T cells and CD19 B cells. TCRalphabeta/CD19-depleted allogeneic hematopoietic cell grafts were given to the transplant recipients, all of whom were children.

Rearrangement joined TRBV5-1 to TRBJ1-1; TRBD1 agrees with 8 junctional bases. Specimen: PBMCs, mostly from graft donor cells, collected 360 days after TCRalphabeta/CD19-depleted stem cell transplant. This receptor was taken from a male patient aged 5 to 17 who had a stem cell transplant for acute lymphoblastic leukemia, so the T cells may come from the graft donor. The CDR3 protein sequence reads: CASTTQGENTEAFF. The DNA sequence reads TGCGCCAGCACCACACAGGGGGAGAACACTGAAGCTTTCTTT.